Listed below are T cell receptor beta chains from one sample, sequenced in a study of CD8+CD57+ T cells in acquired aplastic anemia. One entry per CDR3 protein results from TCRdb running MiXCR on the reads. The sample contains over 150,000 distinct CDR3 sequences, around 48% of which appear only once. Material: sorted CD4+, CD8+, or CD8+CD57+ T cells (not recorded which) from PBMCs. The receptor set was obtained from a human donor with aplastic anemia. The CDR3 runs from the conserved cysteine through the conserved F or W. The D gene is left open where the match is weak. A row's size may be missing; if present it is once, few, many or a size class.

j_gene,v_gene,abundance,d_gene,CDR3nt,CDR3aa
TRBJ2-7,TRBV27,.,.,TGTGCCAGCAGTTTATCTAACCCAGGATCGTACGAGCAGTACTTC,CASSLSNPGSYEQYF
TRBJ2-5,TRBV9,.,.,TGTGCCAGCAGCGCGGGGTGGGAGACCCAGTACTTC,CASSAGWETQYF
TRBJ2-1,TRBV2,.,.,TGTGCCGGCAGTAACTACGAGCAGTTCTTC,CAGSNYEQFF
TRBJ2-7,TRBV20-1,.,.,TGCGGTGCTAGGGCCACCGCCTCCTACGAGCAGTACTTC,CGARATASYEQYF
TRBJ1-6,TRBV7-8,once,TRBD1,TGTGCCAGCAGCCTCGACAGGGGATTCATATACCCCCTCCACTTT,CASSLDRGFIYPLHF
TRBJ2-1,TRBV7-7,.,.,TGTGCTAGCAGCGGGGGGACAGGAAATGAGCAGTTCTTC,CASSGGTGNEQFF
TRBJ1-3,TRBV27,few,.,TGTGCCAGCAGTTTATCGACACTCCCTGGACCTGGAAACACCATATATTTT,CASSLSTLPGPGNTIYF
TRBJ1-1,TRBV28,.,.,TGTGCCAGCATCTTCAGGCGAGGAGGGCTAACTGAAGCTTTCTTT,CASIFRRGGLTEAFF
TRBJ2-7,TRBV15,.,TRBD1,TGTGCCACCAGCAGACCGACAGGGGCGAGGTACGAGCAGTACTTC,CATSRPTGARYEQYF
TRBJ2-2,TRBV5-6,many,.,TGTGCCAGCAGCTTGGTTGTCGGGGAGCTGTTTTTT,CASSLVVGELFF
TRBJ2-2,TRBV27,few,.,TGTGCCAGCAGTGCTACAGGGAAGGTTGGACCCGGGGAGCTGTTTTTT,CASSATGKVGPGELFF
TRBJ1-4,TRBV3-1,few,.,TGTGCCAGCAGCCAAGCCGGCAGTGCAACTAATGAAAAACTGTTTTTT,CASSQAGSATNEKLFF
TRBJ2-3,TRBV2,.,.,TGTGCTAGCAGCGCCAGGGATGATACGCAGTATTTT,CASSARDDTQYF
TRBJ2-5,TRBV11-3,many,.,TGTGCCAGCAGCTTCGCGGACAGCTCCAAAGAGACCCAGTACTTC,CASSFADSSKETQYF
TRBJ2-7,TRBV10-1,.,.,TGCGCCAGCAGTGATGCCGGGGCCGGCGCGGGGATGAACGAGCAGTACTTC,CASSDAGAGAGMNEQYF
TRBJ2-5,TRBV7-9,many,.,TGTGCCAGCAGGGAATGGGATTTGGGAGAGACCCAGTACTTC,CASREWDLGETQYF
TRBJ2-7,TRBV12-3/TRBV12-4,.,TRBD1,TGTGCCAGCAGTTTACAAGGGGGCGGCTACGAGCAGTACTTC,CASSLQGGGYEQYF
TRBJ2-6,TRBV20-1,.,.,TGCAGTGCCCCCGGGGACTCTGGGGCCAACGTCCTGACTTTC,CSAPGDSGANVLTF
TRBJ2-2,TRBV24-1,many,.,TGTGCCACCTCACAGGGTTTTGACACCGGGGAGCTGTTTTTT,CATSQGFDTGELFF
TRBJ2-2,TRBV10-3,.,.,TGTGCCATCAGTGAGTCCGGCGGGGAGCTGTTTTTT,CAISESGGELFF
TRBJ1-5,TRBV24-1,.,.,TGTGCCACCAGTGAAAGGACGGTGAATCAGCCCCAGCATTTT,CATSERTVNQPQHF
TRBJ1-2,TRBV7-9,once,.,TGTGCCAGCAGCTTGGACGACCTCTATGGCTACACCTTC,CASSLDDLYGYTF
TRBJ1-1,TRBV5-1,many,TRBD1,TGCGCCAGCAGCCCCGACAGGGTGAACACTGAAGCTTTCTTT,CASSPDRVNTEAFF
TRBJ2-6,TRBV6-5,many,.,TGTGCCAGCAGTTACGGAACGGGAGCGGGGGCCAACGTCCTGACTTTC,CASSYGTGAGANVLTF
TRBJ1-4,TRBV4-2,few,TRBD1,TGTGCCAGCAGCCAGCAGACAGGGGCCTTTGGTAGTAGTGAAAAACTGTTTTTT,CASSQQTGAFGSSEKLFF
TRBJ1-6,TRBV15,.,.,TGTGCCACCAGCCGCTACCCCATCAGGGGTTGGAATTCACCCCTCCACTTT,CATSRYPIRGWNSPLHF
TRBJ2-3,TRBV19,many,TRBD2,TGTGCCAGTAGTATAGCCGGCAGCGGGAGGTCCACAGATACGCAGTATTTT,CASSIAGSGRSTDTQYF